The 24 T cell receptor beta chains given below trace back to one sample, sequenced in a study of blood T cells in healthy people across ages. It was with a sample-barcoded 5' primer and a J-beta primer mix that a second PCR of roughly 7 to 12 cycles was run. TCRdb re-derived calls from the 5' RACE reads in MiXCR, one entry per CDR3 protein. The sample carries over 500,000 distinct CDR3 sequences, under 65% recorded once. Input material: blood. The source of these receptors is a woman of 80 years or more in good health.

As to this clonotype: One end of the junction is discordant with germline, which a read error may explain. The chain joins TRBV5-1 to TRBJ2-3; 10 bases are shared with TRBD2. The CDR3 extends over 15 amino acids. Germline V lookup: CDR1 SGHRS, CDR2 YFSETQ. CDR3 region: CASSFGLADTGTQYF. CDR3 in DNA: TGCGCCAGCAGCTTCGGACTAGCGGACACAGGTACGCAGTATTTT.

The V gene is TRBV4-1, the J gene TRBJ2-1; perhaps TRBD1 as D (5 bases). Germline-derived CDR1 and CDR2 are MGHRA and YSYEKL. The CDR3 loop spans 13 amino acids. V gave up 4 bases and J gave up 7 bases, with 11 bases separating them. The CDR3, as DNA: TGCGCCAGCAGCCCTTACGCAGGGAATGAGCAGTTCTTC. Residues: CASSPYAGNEQFF.

This clonotype appeared a few times. The chain is built from TRBV3-1 and TRBJ2-2, with 10 bases matching TRBD2. There are 15 residues in the CDR3. Trimming took 1 base from V and 6 from J; bases not matched to a gene: 2. Looked up from germline, CDR1 is LGHDT and CDR2 is YNNKEL (reference sequence). The CDR3 nucleotides are TGTGCCAGCAGCCAAGCTACTAGCGGGGCCGGGGAGCTGTTTTTT. Translating it yields CASSQATSGAGELFF.

As concerns this clonotype: Being one base from a much bigger clone, this may be a read error. V is TRBV7-9 and J is TRBJ2-1; D remains unclear. The CDR3 runs 14 residues. Germline V gives CDR1 SEHNR, CDR2 FQNEAQ (reference sequence). Trimming took 1 base from V and 7 from J, leaving 11 bases between them. The CDR3 DNA follows: TGTGCCAGCAGCTTAGAGGTTAGAACAAATGAGCAGTTCTTC. Protein sequence: CASSLEVRTNEQFF.

The genes are TRBV2 and TRBJ2-3; 8 nucleotides agree with TRBD2. Germline V CDR1 and CDR2: SNHLY, FYNNEI. V gave up 5 bases and J gave up 8 bases; unmatched junction bases: 15. This CDR3 spans 16 amino acids. CDR3 residues: CASSKRAGLEIVTQYF. The CDR3, as DNA: TGTGCCAGCAGTAAGCGTGCGGGACTAGAAATCGTTACGCAGTATTTT.

This clonotype appeared many times. V usage is TRBV15 and J usage is TRBJ2-4; D unresolved. This CDR3 region has 17 residues. The V end lost 0 bases, the J end lost 0 bases, and 12 bases lay between the germline ends. Germline V gene data show CDR1 as LNHNV and CDR2 as YYDKDF (reference sequence). This CDR3 reads CATSRDWKTLAKNIQYF. The CDR3 coding sequence is TGTGCCACCAGCAGAGATTGGAAGACGCTAGCCAAAAACATTCAGTACTTC.

V gene TRBV30 combines with J gene TRBJ1-1, with 9 nucleotides matching TRBD1. There are 16 residues in the CDR3. Germline V CDR1 and CDR2: GTSNPN, SVGIG (reference sequence). The J segment lost 1 base and the V segment lost 8 bases, leaving 14 bases of the junction unmatched. The CDR3 DNA is TGTGCCCGCAAGACGGGACAGGGATTAGCGAACACTGAAGCTTTCTTT. Its translation: CARKTGQGLANTEAFF. The full variable domain, with the rest looked up from reference TRBV30 and TRBJ1-1, is SQTIHQWPATLVQPVGSPLSLECTVEGTSNPNLYWYRQAAGRGLQLLFYSVGIGQISSEVPQNLSASRPQDRQFILSSKKLLLSDSGFYLCARKTGQGLANTEAFFGQGTRLTVV.

This chain joins TRBV7-9 and TRBJ2-2; TRBD2 matches 7 bases. J lost 3 bases, V lost 5 bases, and 18 bases had no gene match. This CDR3 region has 19 residues. CDR1 and CDR2 (germline): SEHNR, FQNEAQ (reference sequence). The CDR3 nucleotides are TGTGCCAGCAGCCCTCCCCTTTGGGGGGGAACTTCAGACACCGGGGAGCTGTTTTTT. It yields the protein CASSPPLWGGTSDTGELFF.

The CDR3 region is CASRLGLAGGETQYF. The CDR3 nucleotides are TGCGCCAGCAGACTTGGACTAGCGGGGGGGGAGACCCAGTACTTC. The J gene is TRBJ2-5, the V gene TRBV5-1; 15 bases are shared with TRBD2. The CDR3 extends over 15 amino acids. Germline CDR1 SGHRS, CDR2 YFSETQ. The V and J ends lost 5 bases and 5 bases, in that order; junction bases with no gene match: 4.

The sample holds many counts of this clonotype. CDR3 amino acids: CASSEVEQETQYF. The DNA for the CDR3 is TGTGCCAGCAGTGAAGTGGAGCAAGAGACCCAGTACTTC. V is TRBV6-4 and J is TRBJ2-5; D remains unclear. Deletions cut 3 bases from V and 2 bases from J, with 7 bases between. The CDR3 totals 13 residues. Germline CDR1 and CDR2: MRHNA and SNTAGT.

The V gene is TRBV28, the J gene TRBJ1-1; TRBD1 is a possible D gene (5 bases). The germline gives CDR1 MDHEN, CDR2 SYDVKM. The CDR3 runs 16 residues. Trimming removed 5 bases from V and 1 base from J, with 17 bases in between. The DNA for the CDR3 is TGTGCCAGCAGTGTCCCGGGGGGGGGAACGAACACTGAAGCTTTCTTT. It yields the protein CASSVPGGGTNTEAFF.

This clonotype was counted a few times. The chain is built from TRBV24-1 and TRBJ2-1, with D uncertain. V was shortened by 5 bases and J by 11 bases, with 12 bases between the two germline ends. This CDR3 is 12 amino acids long. Germline-derived CDR1 and CDR2 are KGHDR and SFDVKD. The chain's CDR3 is CATSGSTGQQFF. Written as DNA, the CDR3 is TGTGCCACCAGTGGCTCGACGGGCCAGCAGTTCTTC.

The V gene is TRBV20-1, the J gene TRBJ2-3; possibly TRBD2 for D (6 bases). The CDR3 runs 15 residues. CDR1 is DFQATT and CDR2 is SNEGSKA in the germline V gene (reference sequence). V lost 5 bases and J 1 base, leaving 16 bases between the germline ends. CDR3 sequence (DNA): TGCAGTGCTGGTCTGGCGGGACGGGGCACAGATACGCAGTATTTT. It is translated as CSAGLAGRGTDTQYF.

The V call is TRBV15, the J call TRBJ2-4; D call uncertain. V was pared by 1 base and J by 13 bases, with 8 bases between. This CDR3 comprises 11 residues. Germline V lookup: CDR1 LNHNV, CDR2 YYDKDF (reference sequence). Written as DNA, the CDR3 is TGTGCCACCAGCAGAGCCTTGGGCCAGTACTTC. This gives the protein CATSRALGQYF. Together with reference TRBV15 and TRBJ2-4, the CDR3 gives the full variable domain: DAMVIQNPRYQVTQFGKPVTLSCSQTLNHNVMYWYQQKSSQAPKLLFHYYDKDFNNEADTPDNFQSRRPNTSFCFLDIRSPGLGDTAMYLCATSRALGQYFGAGTRLSVL.

This clonotype was seen many times. The chain uses TRBV20-1 and TRBJ1-2, with D hard to call. V lost 3 bases, J lost 0 bases, and 14 bases lay in between. This CDR3 has 15 amino acids. CDR1 is DFQATT and CDR2 is SNEGSKA in the germline V gene (reference sequence). The CDR3, as DNA: TGCAGTGCTAGGAGGGCAGGCCAGGCTAACTATGGCTACACCTTC. Its translation is CSARRAGQANYGYTF.

The DNA of the CDR3 is TGTGCCAGCAGCTGGGCGGACAGGATTGATACGCAGTATTTT. Its protein is CASSWADRIDTQYF. The V and J genes are TRBV5-5 and TRBJ2-3; TRBD1 matches 7 bases. CDR1 SGHKS and CDR2 YYEKEE come from the germline V gene (reference sequence). The V gene end was trimmed by 3 bases and the J gene end by 6 bases; junction bases not matched to a gene: 7. The CDR3 runs to 14 residues.

On this clonotype itself: A single base separates this from a much larger clone, so it may be a read error. The chain employs TRBV15 and TRBJ2-5; 7 bases line up with TRBD2. Unmatched junction bases numbered 10, after V lost 5 bases and J lost 1 base. This CDR3 is built from 16 residues. CDR1 and CDR2 from the germline V gene are LNHNV and YYDKDF (reference sequence). CDR3 sequence: CATSRTNTSAQETQYF. The DNA for the CDR3 is TGTGCCACCAGCCGCACCAATACTAGCGCCCAAGAGACCCAGTACTTC.

J is TRBJ1-5 and V is TRBV7-2; 7 bases line up with TRBD1. This CDR3 spans 15 amino acids. In germline, CDR1 is SGHTA, CDR2 FQGNSA. The CDR3 DNA follows: TGTGTCACCGCGAGGACAGGCGATAGCAATCAGCCCCAGCATTTT. It translates to CVTARTGDSNQPQHF.

A few counts support this clonotype. This chain joins TRBV5-1 and TRBJ2-4; 10 bases align to TRBD2. TRBJ2-7 matches the DNA end more closely, so the J call is doubtful. Germline CDR1 and CDR2: SGHRS and YFSETQ. The CDR3 sequence is 15 residues long. CDR3 DNA sequence: TGCGCCAGCAGCTGGGCCGGGACTAGCGTCCACGAGCAGTACTTC. It codes for CASSWAGTSVHEQYF.

The chain is built from TRBV7-9 and TRBJ2-2; a weak D match, TRBD2 (6 bases). Per germline, CDR1 SEHNR and CDR2 FQNEAQ (reference sequence). V shed 5 bases and J shed 4 bases, with 17 bases lying between them. This CDR3 has 16 residues. This CDR3 is CASSPVRGLSTGELFF. CDR3 coding DNA: TGTGCCAGCAGCCCAGTGCGGGGCCTATCCACCGGGGAGCTGTTTTTT.

Ten or more counts support this clonotype. The chain combines TRBV7-2 with TRBJ2-1; the D is unclear. V lost 5 bases and J lost 7, with 9 bases in between. Germline lookup yields CDR1 SGHTA and CDR2 FQGNSA. The CDR3 totals 12 residues. CDR3 sequence: CASSVAENEQFF. The CDR3 nucleotides are TGTGCCAGCAGCGTGGCTGAAAATGAGCAGTTCTTC.

This clonotype turned up a few times. The chain carries TRBV5-4 and TRBJ2-3; D unclear. CDR1 is SGHNT, CDR2 YYREEE, per germline (reference sequence). The V gene lost 0 bases and the J gene lost 1 base, with 6 bases spanning the gap. The length of the CDR3 is 14 residues. This CDR3 reads CASSLGTRTDTQYF. In DNA, the CDR3 is TGTGCCAGCAGCTTGGGGACCCGCACAGATACGCAGTATTTT.

V and J are TRBV6-5 and TRBJ2-5; D remains ambiguous. The DNA end is more similar to TRBJ2-7, so the J call may be wrong. Germline assignment: CDR1 MNHEY and CDR2 SVGAGI. This CDR3 contains 13 residues. In DNA, the CDR3 is TGTGCCAGCAGCCCCACGGGCTCAGCCGAGCAGTACTTC. It encodes CASSPTGSAEQYF.

V and J are TRBV27 and TRBJ1-3, with 7 bases matching TRBD1. CDR1 is MNHEY and CDR2 is SMNVEV in the germline V gene (reference sequence). The CDR3 is 13 amino acids. J was trimmed by 3 bases and V by 5 bases; bases with no gene match: 1. The CDR3 loop reads CASSRGLGNTIYF. The CDR3 DNA reads TGTGCCAGCAGTAGGGGGCTTGGAAACACCATATATTTT.